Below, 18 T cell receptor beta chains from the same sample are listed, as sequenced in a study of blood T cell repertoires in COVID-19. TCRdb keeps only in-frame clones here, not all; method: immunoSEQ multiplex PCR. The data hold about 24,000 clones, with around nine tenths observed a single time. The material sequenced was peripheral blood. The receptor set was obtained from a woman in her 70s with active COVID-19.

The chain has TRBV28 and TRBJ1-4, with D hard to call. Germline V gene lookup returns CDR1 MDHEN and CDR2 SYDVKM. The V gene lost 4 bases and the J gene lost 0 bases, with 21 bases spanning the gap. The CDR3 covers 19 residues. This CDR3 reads CASSSWTPTSAATNEKLFF. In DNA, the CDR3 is TGTGCCAGCAGTTCATGGACTCCAACATCGGCGGCAACTAATGAAAAACTGTTTTTT.

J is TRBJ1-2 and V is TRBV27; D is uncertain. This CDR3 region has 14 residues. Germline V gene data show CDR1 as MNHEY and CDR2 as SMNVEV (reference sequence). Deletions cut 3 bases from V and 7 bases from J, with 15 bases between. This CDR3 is CASSFGGEGFGYTF. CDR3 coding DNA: TGTGCCAGCAGTTTTGGCGGGGAGGGTTTTGGCTACACCTTC.

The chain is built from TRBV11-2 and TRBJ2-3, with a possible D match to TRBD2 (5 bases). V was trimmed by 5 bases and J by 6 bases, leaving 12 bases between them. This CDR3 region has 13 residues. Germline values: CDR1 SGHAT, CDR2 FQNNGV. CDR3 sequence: CASSHTSGDTQYF. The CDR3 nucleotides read TGTGCCAGCAGCCACACTTCGGGGGATACGCAGTATTTT.

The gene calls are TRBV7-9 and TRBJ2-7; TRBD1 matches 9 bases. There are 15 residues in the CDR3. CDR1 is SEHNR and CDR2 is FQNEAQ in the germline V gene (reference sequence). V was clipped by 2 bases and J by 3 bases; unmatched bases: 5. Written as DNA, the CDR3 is TGTGCCAGCAGCTTACTACACAGGGGGCGCTACGAGCAGTACTTC. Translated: CASSLLHRGRYEQYF.

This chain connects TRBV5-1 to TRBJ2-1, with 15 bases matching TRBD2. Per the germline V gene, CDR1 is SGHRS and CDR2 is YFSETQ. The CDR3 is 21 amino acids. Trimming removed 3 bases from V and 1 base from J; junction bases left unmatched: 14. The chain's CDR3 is CASSSKIGLAGGPFSYNEQFF. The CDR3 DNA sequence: TGCGCCAGCAGCTCCAAGATCGGACTAGCGGGGGGGCCGTTTTCCTACAATGAGCAGTTCTTC.

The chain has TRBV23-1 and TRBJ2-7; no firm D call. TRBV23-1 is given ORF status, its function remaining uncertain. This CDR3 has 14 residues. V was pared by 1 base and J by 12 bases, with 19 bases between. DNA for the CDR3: TGCGCCAGCAGTCAATTGACTCCCAGCCCCACGCCGTACTTC. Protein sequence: CASSQLTPSPTPYF.

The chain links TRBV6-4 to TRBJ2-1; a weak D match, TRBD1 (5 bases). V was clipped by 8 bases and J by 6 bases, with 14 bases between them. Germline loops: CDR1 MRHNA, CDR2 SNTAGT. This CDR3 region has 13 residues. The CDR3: CASSVVGVNEQFF. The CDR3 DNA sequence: TGTGCCAGCTCAGTTGTAGGGGTCAATGAGCAGTTCTTC.

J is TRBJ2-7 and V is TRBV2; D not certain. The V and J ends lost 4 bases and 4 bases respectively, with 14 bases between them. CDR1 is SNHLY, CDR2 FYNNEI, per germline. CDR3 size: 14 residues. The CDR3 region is CASSGRGPEYEQYF. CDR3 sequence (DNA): TGTGCCAGCAGTGGGCGTGGGCCCGAATACGAGCAGTACTTC. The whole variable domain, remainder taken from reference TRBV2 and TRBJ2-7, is EPEVTQTPSHQVTQMGQEVILRCVPISNHLYFYWYRQILGQKVEFLVSFYNNEISEKSEIFDDQFSVERPDGSNFTLKIRSTKLEDSAMYFCASSGRGPEYEQYFGPGTRLTVT.

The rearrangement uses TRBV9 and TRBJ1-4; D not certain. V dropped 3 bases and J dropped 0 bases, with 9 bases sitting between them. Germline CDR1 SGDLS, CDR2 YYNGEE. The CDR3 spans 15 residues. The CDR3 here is CASSAGSATNEKLFF. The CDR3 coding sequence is TGTGCCAGCAGCGCTGGGAGTGCAACTAATGAAAAACTGTTTTTT. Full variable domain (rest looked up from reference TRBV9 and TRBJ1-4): DSGVTQTPKHLITATGQRVTLRCSPRSGDLSVYWYQQSLDQGLQFLIQYYNGEERAKGNILERFSAQQFPDLHSELNLSSLELGDSALYFCASSAGSATNEKLFFGSGTQLSVL.

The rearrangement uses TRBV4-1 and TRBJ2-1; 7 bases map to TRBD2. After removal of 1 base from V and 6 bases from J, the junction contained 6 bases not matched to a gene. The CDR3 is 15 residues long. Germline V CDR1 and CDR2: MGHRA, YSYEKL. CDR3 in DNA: TGCGCCAGCAGCCAAGGCGACGGGGGGACCAATGAGCAGTTCTTC. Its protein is CASSQGDGGTNEQFF.

CDR3 amino acids: CASSILGSSGNTIYF. The CDR3 DNA reads TGTGCCAGTAGTATTCTGGGGAGCTCTGGAAACACCATATATTTT. J is TRBJ1-3 and V is TRBV19; D gene unclear. The CDR3 has 15 residues. Per the germline V gene, CDR1 is LNHDA and CDR2 is SQIVND (reference sequence). V dropped 3 bases and J dropped 0 bases, with 9 bases sitting between them.

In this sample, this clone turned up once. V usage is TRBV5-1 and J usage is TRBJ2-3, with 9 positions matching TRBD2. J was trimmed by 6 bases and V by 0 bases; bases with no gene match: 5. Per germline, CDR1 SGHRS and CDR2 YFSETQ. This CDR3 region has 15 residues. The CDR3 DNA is TGCGCCAGCAGCTTGGTGTCTAGCGGGGTGGATACGCAGTATTTT. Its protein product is CASSLVSSGVDTQYF.

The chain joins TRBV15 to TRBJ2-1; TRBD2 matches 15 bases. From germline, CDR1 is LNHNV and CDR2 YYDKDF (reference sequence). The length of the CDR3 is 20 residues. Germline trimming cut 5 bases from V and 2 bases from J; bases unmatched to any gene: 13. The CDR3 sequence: CATSGFVGLAGGLAYNEQFF. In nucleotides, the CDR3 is TGTGCCACCAGCGGCTTTGTTGGACTAGCGGGGGGGCTGGCCTACAATGAGCAGTTCTTC.

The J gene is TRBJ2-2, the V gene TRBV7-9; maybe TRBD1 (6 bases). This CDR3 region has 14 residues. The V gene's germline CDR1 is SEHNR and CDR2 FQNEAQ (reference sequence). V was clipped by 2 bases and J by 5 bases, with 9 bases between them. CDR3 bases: TGTGCCAGCAGCTTATTTGGACAGACCGGGGAGCTGTTTTTT. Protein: CASSLFGQTGELFF. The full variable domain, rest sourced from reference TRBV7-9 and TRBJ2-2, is DTGVSQNPRHKITKRGQNVTFRCDPISEHNRLYWYRQTLGQGPEFLTYFQNEAQLEKSRLLSDRFSAERPKGSFSTLEIQRTEQGDSAMYLCASSLFGQTGELFFGEGSRLTVL.

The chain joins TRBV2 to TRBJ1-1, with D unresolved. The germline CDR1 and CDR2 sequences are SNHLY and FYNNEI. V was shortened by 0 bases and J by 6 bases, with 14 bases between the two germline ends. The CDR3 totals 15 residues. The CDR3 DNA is TGTGCCAGCAGTGAAGCTGGGAGCTTGGGCGCTGAAGCTTTCTTT. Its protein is CASSEAGSLGAEAFF.

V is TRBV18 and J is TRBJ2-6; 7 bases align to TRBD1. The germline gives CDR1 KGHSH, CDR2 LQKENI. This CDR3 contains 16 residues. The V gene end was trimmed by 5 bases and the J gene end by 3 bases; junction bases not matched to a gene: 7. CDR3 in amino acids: CASSSYRGVGANVLTF. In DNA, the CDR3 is TGTGCCAGCTCATCCTACAGGGGCGTTGGGGCCAACGTCCTGACTTTC.

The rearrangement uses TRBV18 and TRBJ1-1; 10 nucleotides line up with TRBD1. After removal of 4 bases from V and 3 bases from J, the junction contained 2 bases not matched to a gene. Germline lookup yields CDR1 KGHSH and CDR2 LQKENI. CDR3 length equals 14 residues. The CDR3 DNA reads TGTGCCAGCTCACAGGGGACAGGGGACACTGAAGCTTTCTTT. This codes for CASSQGTGDTEAFF.

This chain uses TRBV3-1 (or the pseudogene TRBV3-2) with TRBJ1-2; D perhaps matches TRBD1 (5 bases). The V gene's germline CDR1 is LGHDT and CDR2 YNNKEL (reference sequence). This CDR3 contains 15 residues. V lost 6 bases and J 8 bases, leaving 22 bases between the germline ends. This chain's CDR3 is CASSPDSQGVVGYTF. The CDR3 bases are TGTGCCAGCAGTCCCGACTCGCAGGGTGTGGTGGGCTACACCTTC.